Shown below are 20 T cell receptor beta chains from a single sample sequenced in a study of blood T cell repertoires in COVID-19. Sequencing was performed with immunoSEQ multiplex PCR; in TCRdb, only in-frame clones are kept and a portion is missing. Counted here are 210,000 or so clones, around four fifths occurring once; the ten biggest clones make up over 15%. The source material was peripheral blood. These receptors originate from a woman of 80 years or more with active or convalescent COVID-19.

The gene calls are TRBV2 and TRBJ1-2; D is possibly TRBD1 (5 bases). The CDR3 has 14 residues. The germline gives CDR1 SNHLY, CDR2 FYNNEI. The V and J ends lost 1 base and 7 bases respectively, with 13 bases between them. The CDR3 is CASSEGQGGFGYTF. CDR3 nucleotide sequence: TGTGCCAGCAGTGAAGGCCAGGGAGGTTTTGGCTACACCTTC.

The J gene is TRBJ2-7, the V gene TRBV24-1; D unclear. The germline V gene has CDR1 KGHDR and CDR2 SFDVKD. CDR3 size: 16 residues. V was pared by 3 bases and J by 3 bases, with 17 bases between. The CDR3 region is CATSDPYVRLLYEQYF. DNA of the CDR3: TGTGCCACCAGTGATCCTTACGTTCGCTTACTCTACGAGCAGTACTTC.

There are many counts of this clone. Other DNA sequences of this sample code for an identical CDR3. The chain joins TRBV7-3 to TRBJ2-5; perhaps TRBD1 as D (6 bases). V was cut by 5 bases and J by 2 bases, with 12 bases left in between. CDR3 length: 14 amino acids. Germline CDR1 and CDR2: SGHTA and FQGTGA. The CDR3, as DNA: TGTGCCAGCAGCCCCACAGGGCTTCAAGAGACCCAGTACTTC. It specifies CASSPTGLQETQYF.

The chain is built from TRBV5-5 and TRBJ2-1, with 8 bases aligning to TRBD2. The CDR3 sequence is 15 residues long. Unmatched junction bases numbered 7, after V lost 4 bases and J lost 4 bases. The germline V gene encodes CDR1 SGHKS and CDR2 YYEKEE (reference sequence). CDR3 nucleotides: TGTGCCAGCAGCCCCAGACTAGCGTCATACAATGAGCAGTTCTTC. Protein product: CASSPRLASYNEQFF.

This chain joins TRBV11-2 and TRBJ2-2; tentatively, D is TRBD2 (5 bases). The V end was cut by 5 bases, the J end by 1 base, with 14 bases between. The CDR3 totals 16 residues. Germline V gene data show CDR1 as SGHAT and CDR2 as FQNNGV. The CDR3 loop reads CASSGGLPQNTGELFF. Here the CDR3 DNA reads TGTGCCAGCAGCGGCGGACTCCCCCAGAACACCGGGGAGCTGTTTTTT. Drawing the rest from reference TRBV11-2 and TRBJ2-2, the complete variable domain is EAGVAQSPRYKIIEKRQSVAFWCNPISGHATLYWYQQILGQGPKLLIQFQNNGVVDDSQLPKDRFSAERLKGVDSTLKIQPAKLEDSAVYLCASSGGLPQNTGELFFGEGSRLTVL.

CDR3 in amino acids: CASRTGETMNTEAFF. CDR3 sequence (DNA): TGTGCCAGCAGGACAGGCGAAACCATGAACACTGAAGCTTTCTTT. The chain couples TRBV6-5 to TRBJ1-1, with D possibly matching TRBD1 (6 bases). The V end was cut by 6 bases, the J end by 0 bases, with 14 bases between. CDR1 is MNHEY, CDR2 SVGAGI, per germline. The CDR3 sequence is 15 residues long.

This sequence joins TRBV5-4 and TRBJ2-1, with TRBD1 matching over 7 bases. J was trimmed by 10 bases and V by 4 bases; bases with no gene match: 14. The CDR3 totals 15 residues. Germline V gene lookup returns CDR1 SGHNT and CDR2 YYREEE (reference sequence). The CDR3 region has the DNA TGTGCCAGCAGCACTTACCGGGACAGTGAGCGCGAGCAGTTCTTC. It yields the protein CASSTYRDSEREQFF.

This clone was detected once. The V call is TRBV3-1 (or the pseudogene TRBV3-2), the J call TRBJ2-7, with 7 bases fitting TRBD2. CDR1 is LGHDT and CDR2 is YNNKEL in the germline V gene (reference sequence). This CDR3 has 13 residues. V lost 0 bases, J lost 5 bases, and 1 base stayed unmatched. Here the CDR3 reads CASSQDGGNEQYF. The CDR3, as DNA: TGTGCCAGCAGCCAAGACGGGGGGAACGAGCAGTACTTC.

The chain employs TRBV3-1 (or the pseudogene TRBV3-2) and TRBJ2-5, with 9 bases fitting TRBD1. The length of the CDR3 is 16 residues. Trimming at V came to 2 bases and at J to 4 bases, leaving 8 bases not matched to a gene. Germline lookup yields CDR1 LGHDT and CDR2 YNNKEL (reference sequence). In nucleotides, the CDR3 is TGTGCCAGCAGCCAAATGGGACAGGGTAGGCGAGAGACCCAGTACTTC. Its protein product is CASSQMGQGRRETQYF.

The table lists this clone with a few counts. The CDR3 bases are TGTGCCAGCAGAGACAGGGGTAACACTGAAGCTTTCTTT. This sequence encodes CASRDRGNTEAFF. The genes are TRBV7-6 and TRBJ1-1, with TRBD1 matching 8 bases. This CDR3 has 13 amino acids. The ends lost 6 bases at V and 2 bases at J; junction bases unmatched: 2. Germline CDR1 SGHVS, CDR2 FNYEAQ.

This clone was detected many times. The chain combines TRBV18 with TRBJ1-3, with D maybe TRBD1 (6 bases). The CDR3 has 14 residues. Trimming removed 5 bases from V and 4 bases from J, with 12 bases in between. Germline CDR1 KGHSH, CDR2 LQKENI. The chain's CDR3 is CASSSGTTGNTIYF. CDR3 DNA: TGTGCCAGCTCATCAGGGACAACGGGAAACACCATATATTTT.

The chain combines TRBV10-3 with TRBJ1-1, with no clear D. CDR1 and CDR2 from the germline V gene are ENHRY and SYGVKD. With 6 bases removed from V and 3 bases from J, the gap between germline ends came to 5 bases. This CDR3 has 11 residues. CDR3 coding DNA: TGTGCCATCAGCGGAGACACTGAAGCTTTCTTT. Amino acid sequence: CAISGDTEAFF.

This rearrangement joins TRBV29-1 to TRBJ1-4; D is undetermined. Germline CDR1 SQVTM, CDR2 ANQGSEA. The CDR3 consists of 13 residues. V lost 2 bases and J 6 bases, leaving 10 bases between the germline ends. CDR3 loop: CSVESRSDEKLFF. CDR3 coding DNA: TGCAGCGTTGAATCTAGGTCTGATGAAAAACTGTTTTTT.

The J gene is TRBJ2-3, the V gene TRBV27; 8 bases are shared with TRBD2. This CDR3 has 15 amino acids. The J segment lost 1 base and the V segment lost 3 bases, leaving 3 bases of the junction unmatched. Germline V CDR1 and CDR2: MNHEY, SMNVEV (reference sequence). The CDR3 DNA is TGTGCCAGCAGTTTTGCAGCGGGGGGCACAGATACGCAGTATTTT. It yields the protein CASSFAAGGTDTQYF.

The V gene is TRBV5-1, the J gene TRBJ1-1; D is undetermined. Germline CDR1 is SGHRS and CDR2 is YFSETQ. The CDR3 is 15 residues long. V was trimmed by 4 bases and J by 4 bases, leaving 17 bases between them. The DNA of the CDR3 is TGCGCCAGCAGCCCCGACACCCAGGTGACCACTGAAGCTTTCTTT. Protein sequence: CASSPDTQVTTEAFF.

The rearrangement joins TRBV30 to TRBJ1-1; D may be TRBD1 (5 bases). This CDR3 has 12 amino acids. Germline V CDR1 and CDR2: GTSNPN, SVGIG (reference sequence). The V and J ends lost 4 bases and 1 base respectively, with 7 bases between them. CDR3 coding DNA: TGTGCCTGGAATACAGGGAACACTGAAGCTTTCTTT. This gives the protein CAWNTGNTEAFF.

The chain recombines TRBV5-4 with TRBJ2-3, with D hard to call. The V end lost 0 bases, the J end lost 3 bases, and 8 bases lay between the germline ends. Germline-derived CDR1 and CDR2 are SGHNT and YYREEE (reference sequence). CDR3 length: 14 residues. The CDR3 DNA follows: TGTGCCAGCAGCTTGGCCTCTATGACAGATACGCAGTATTTT. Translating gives CASSLASMTDTQYF.

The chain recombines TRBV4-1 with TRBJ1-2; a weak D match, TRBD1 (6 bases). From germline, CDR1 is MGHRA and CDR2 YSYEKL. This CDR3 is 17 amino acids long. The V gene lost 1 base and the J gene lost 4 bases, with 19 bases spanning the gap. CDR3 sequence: CASSQALRRDRSYGYTF. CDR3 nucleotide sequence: TGCGCCAGCAGCCAAGCCCTTAGACGAGACAGGTCCTATGGCTACACCTTC.

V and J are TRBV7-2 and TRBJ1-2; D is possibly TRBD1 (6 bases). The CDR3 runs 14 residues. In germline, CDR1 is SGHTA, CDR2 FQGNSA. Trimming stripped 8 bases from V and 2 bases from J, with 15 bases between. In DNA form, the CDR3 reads TGTGCCAGCTCCTTAGCACAGGGAAACTATGGCTACACCTTC. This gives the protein CASSLAQGNYGYTF.

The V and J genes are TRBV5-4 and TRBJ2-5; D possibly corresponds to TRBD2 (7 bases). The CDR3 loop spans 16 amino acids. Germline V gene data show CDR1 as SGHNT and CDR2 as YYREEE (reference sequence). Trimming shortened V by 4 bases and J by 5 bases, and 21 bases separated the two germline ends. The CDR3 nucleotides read TGTGCCAGCAGCCGCGGCGGGGGCTCGATAGGGGAGACCCAGTACTTC. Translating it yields CASSRGGGSIGETQYF.